The clone carrying this TCR beta chain was seen ten or more times. This sample is drawn from a study of T cells in Graves' hyperthyroidism and ophthalmopathy. The CDR3 covers 12 residues. V lost 4 bases to trimming and J lost 7 bases, with 8 bases between them. RNA transcripts served as the template for amplifying TCR beta CDR3 regions. First-round RT-PCR of the TCR CDR3 relied on the HTBI primer set. TCRdb used MiXCR to reprocess the multiplex PCR reads, holding one entry per CDR3 protein. The data show under 350,000 distinct CDR3 sequences, about a sixth seen once. The sequencing input was blood. This chain connects TRBV12-3 or TRBV12-4 to TRBJ1-5; D is ambiguous. The TCR was taken from an older woman with Graves' ophthalmopathy. The CDR3 here is CASSWGAQPQHF. The CDR3 DNA reads TGTGCCAGCAGTTGGGGTGCCCAGCCCCAGCATTTT.